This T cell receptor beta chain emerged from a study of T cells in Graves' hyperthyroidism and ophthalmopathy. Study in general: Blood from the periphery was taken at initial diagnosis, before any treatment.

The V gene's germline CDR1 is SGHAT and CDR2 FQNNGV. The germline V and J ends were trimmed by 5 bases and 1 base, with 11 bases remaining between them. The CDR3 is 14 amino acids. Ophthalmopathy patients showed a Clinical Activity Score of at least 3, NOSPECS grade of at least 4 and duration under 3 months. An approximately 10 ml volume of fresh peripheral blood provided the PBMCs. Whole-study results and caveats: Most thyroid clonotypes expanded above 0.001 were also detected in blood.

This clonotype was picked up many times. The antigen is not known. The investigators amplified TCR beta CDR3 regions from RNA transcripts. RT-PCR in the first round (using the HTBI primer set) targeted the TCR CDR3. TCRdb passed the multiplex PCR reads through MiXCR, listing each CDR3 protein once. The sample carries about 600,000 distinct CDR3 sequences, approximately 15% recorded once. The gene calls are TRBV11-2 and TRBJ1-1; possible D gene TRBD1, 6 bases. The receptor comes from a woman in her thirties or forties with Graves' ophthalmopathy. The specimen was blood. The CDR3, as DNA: TGTGCCAGCAGCCCCCGGACAGCGAACACTGAAGCTTTCTTT. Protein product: CASSPRTANTEAFF.